This record covers a single TCR beta chain. In the original processing: Quantification of nucleated cells was approximated via reference gene primer amplification. Sequenced by immunoSEQ multiplex PCR; TCRdb stores in-frame clones only, minus some. D and trimming come from the DNA, and the V and J calls and clone size come from that table. The sample holds tens of thousands of clones, 80% to 90% seen once. The sample originates from a study of blood T cell repertoires in COVID-19. Study-level information: Donors in the United States, Italy and Spain gave samples during acute or convalescent COVID-19. T cells, B-cell-depleted T cells, or PBMCs provided the cDNA or gDNA that served as material.

The V gene lost 6 bases and the J gene lost 7 bases, with 16 bases spanning the gap. CDR3 length: 13 amino acids. The germline CDR1 and CDR2 sequences are MNHEY and SMNVEV (reference sequence). The chain is built from TRBV27 and TRBJ2-7; D gene uncertain. The clonotype was recovered from a woman older than 75 with acute or convalescent COVID-19. The sequenced material came from peripheral blood. CDR3 in amino acids: CASSNAGPSEQYF. Written as DNA, the CDR3 is TGTGCCAGCAGCAATGCAGGCCCCTCGGAGCAGTACTTC.